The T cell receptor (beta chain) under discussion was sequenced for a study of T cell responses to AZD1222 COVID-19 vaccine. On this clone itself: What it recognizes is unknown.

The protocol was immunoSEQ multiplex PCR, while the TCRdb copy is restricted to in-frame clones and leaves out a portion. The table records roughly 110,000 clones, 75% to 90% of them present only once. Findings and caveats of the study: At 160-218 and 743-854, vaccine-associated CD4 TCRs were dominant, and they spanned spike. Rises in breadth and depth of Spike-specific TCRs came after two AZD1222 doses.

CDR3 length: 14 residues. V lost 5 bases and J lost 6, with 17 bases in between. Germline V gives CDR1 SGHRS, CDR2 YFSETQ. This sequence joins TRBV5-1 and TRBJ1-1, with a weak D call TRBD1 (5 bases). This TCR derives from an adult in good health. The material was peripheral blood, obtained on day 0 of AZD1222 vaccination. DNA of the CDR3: TGCGCCAGCAGTATGGGAGGGGTTGTTGCTGAAGCTTTCTTT. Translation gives CASSMGGVVAEAFF. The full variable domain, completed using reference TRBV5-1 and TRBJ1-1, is KAGVTQTPRYLIKTRGQQVTLSCSPISGHRSVSWYQQTPGQGLQFLFEYFSETQRNKGNFPGRFSGRQFSNSRSEMNVSTLELGDSALYLCASSMGGVVAEAFFGQGTRLTVV.